Described below is a single T cell receptor beta chain sequence and its context. The target antigen is unknown. CDR1 and CDR2 (germline): MDHEN, SYDVKM. CDR3 length equals 15 residues. V shed 7 bases and J 3 bases; nucleotides not matched to a gene: 11. Using immunoSEQ multiplex PCR, the repertoire was profiled, and TCRdb retains in-frame clones only, with some absent. Of 95,000 to 150,000 clones detected, 92% appear once; the ten largest clones hold around 0.84%. The sample originates from a study of OX40 agonist ivuxolimab in advanced cancers. Study summary: Patients assigned to dose escalation were diagnosed with hepatocellular carcinoma, melanoma, renal cell or head and neck cancer.

Study-level points and caveats: CD8+ T cells averaged more expanded clones than CD4+. Clonal expansion by week 6 occurred in CD4+ and CD8+ blood T cells (at 0.1 to 3.0 mg/kg).

This clonotype was obtained from an adult with an advanced solid tumor such as melanoma, head and neck, liver or kidney cancer. Sequenced material: CD4+ or CD8+ T cells sorted from blood, taken in a trial of the OX40 agonist ivuxolimab. The chain combines TRBV28 with TRBJ2-7; 8 positions agree with TRBD1. CDR3 nucleotide sequence: TGTGCCAGCATCACGCCCGGGACAGGAAACTACGAGCAGTACTTC. This gives the protein CASITPGTGNYEQYF.